The rows below give T cell receptor beta chains drawn from one sample of a study of identifying expanded T cells in peripheral blood. Repertoires were generated with immunoSEQ multiplex PCR, while TCRdb's copy carries only in-frame clones and drops some. The sample has 80,000 to 90,000 clones, more than 75% seen once; the top ten hold roughly 5.3%. Input material: blood. The receptors derive from a person between 18 and 75 years old in good health. Both conserved end residues are part of each CDR3. The D gene is left open where the match is weak. Not every row has a clone size; where given, it reads once, few, many or a size class.

J | size | V | D | DNA | CDR3
TRBJ1-2 | - | TRBV27 | - | TGTGCCACAAGGACATCCTTTAACTATGGCTACACCTTC | CATRTSFNYGYTF
TRBJ2-3 | - | TRBV7-9 | TRBD2 | TGTGCCAGCCTAGCGGGGGACACAGATACGCAGTATTTT | CASLAGDTDTQYF
TRBJ2-4 | - | TRBV27 | - | TGTGCCAGCAGTCTTCGGGGGCTTGGAAACATTCAGTACTTC | CASSLRGLGNIQYF
TRBJ2-1 | - | TRBV7-9 | TRBD1 | TGTGCCAGCAGCAACCGAAGGACAGGCCGGATAGGCAATGAGCAGTTCTTC | CASSNRRTGRIGNEQFF
TRBJ1-1 | - | TRBV5-1 | - | TGCGCCAGTGGGAAGGAGCCTGAAGCTTTCTTT | CASGKEPEAFF
TRBJ1-2 | - | TRBV6-1 | - | TGTGCCAGCAGTGAACGGGTTGACAGTTTGGGGTTCGGCTACACCTTC | CASSERVDSLGFGYTF
TRBJ1-5 | - | TRBV4-1 | - | TGCGCCAGCAGCCAAGTCAACACGGGACGGCAGCCCCAGCATTTT | CASSQVNTGRQPQHF
TRBJ1-6 | - | TRBV19 | - | TGTGCCAGTAGTATAGGGTCCGGACGATATTCACCCCTCCACTTT | CASSIGSGRYSPLHF
TRBJ1-2 | - | TRBV6-5 | - | TGTGCCAGCAGCGCCCGGACAGCACAGTATGGCTACACCTTC | CASSARTAQYGYTF
TRBJ2-7 | - | TRBV7-9 | - | TGTGCCAGCAGGCCTCAGGGGAATCGTTACGAGCAGTACTTC | CASRPQGNRYEQYF
TRBJ2-5 | few | TRBV2 | TRBD1 | TGTGCCAGCCTACGACAGGGGGCCCCCCAAGAGACCCAGTACTTC | CASLRQGAPQETQYF
TRBJ2-3 | - | TRBV7-3 | TRBD1 | TGTGCCAGCAGCTCTGGGGGACAGGCAGATACGCAGTATTTT | CASSSGGQADTQYF
TRBJ1-2 | - | TRBV19 | - | TGTGCCAGTAGGAGCGGTTATGGCTACACCTTC | CASRSGYGYTF
TRBJ1-1 | few | TRBV29-1 | - | TGCAGCGTCGCCAGATTGAGCGACACTGAAGCTTTCTTT | CSVARLSDTEAFF
TRBJ1-1 | - | TRBV18 | - | TGTGCCAGCTCCCCTATCCCGACGGCGGCTAGGAGGAATTCTGAAGCTTTCTTT | CASSPIPTAARRNSEAFF
TRBJ1-6 | - | TRBV14 | - | TGTGCCAGCAGCTACACCCTGTTAAGCAGGGTGGATTCACCCCTCCACTTT | CASSYTLLSRVDSPLHF
TRBJ1-2 | - | TRBV7-2 | TRBD1 | TGTGCCAGCAGCTTGTGGGACAGGGGCGCCCTCGGCTATGGCTACACCTTC | CASSLWDRGALGYGYTF
TRBJ1-5 | - | TRBV6-6 | - | TGTGCCAGCACCTATGGTAGCAATCAGCCCCAGCATTTT | CASTYGSNQPQHF
TRBJ2-3 | - | TRBV9 | - | TGTGCCAGCAGCGTCCGAACAGGGATGGGCACAGATACGCAGTATTTT | CASSVRTGMGTDTQYF